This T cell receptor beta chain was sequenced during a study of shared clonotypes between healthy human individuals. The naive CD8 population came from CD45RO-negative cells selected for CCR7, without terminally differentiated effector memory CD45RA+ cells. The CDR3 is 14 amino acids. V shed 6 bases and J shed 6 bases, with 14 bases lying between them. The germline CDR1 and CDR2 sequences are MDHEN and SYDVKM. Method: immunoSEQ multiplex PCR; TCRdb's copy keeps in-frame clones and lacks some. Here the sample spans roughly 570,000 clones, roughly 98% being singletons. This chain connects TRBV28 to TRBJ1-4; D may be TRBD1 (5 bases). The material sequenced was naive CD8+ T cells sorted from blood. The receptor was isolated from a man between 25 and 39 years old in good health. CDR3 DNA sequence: TGTGCCAGCAGCGGCCTAGGGGTGGATGAAAAACTGTTTTTT. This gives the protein CASSGLGVDEKLFF.